This TCR beta chain was profiled in a study of cytomegalovirus exposure and HLA in healthy donors. PCR employed 60 Vbeta and 13 Jbeta primers. The table came from immunoSEQ multiplex PCR; TCRdb's copy has only in-frame clones and leaves some out. This table has about 200,000 clones, roughly 80% appearing once. Findings and limits, study-wide: As immune exposure information, only CMV serostatus was available.

The J segment lost 9 bases and the V segment lost 8 bases, leaving 13 bases of the junction unmatched. Germline V CDR1 and CDR2: SGHVS, FQNEAQ. This CDR3 contains 14 residues. This clone was observed once. Its antigen remains unknown. The V gene is TRBV7-8, the J gene TRBJ1-5; 7 bases align to TRBD1. The specimen sequenced was PBMCs. The clonotype comes from a male donor in good health and CMV-seropositive. CDR3 in DNA: TGTGCCAGCCTCCGGGACAGAAGAGACGGGCCCCAGCATTTT. Protein product: CASLRDRRDGPQHF. Drawing the rest from reference TRBV7-8 and TRBJ1-5, the complete variable domain is GAGVSQSPRYKVAKRGQDVALRCDPISGHVSLFWYQQALGQGPEFLTYFQNEAQLDKSGLPSDRFFAERPEGSVSTLKIQRTQQEDSAVYLCASLRDRRDGPQHFGDGTRLSIL.